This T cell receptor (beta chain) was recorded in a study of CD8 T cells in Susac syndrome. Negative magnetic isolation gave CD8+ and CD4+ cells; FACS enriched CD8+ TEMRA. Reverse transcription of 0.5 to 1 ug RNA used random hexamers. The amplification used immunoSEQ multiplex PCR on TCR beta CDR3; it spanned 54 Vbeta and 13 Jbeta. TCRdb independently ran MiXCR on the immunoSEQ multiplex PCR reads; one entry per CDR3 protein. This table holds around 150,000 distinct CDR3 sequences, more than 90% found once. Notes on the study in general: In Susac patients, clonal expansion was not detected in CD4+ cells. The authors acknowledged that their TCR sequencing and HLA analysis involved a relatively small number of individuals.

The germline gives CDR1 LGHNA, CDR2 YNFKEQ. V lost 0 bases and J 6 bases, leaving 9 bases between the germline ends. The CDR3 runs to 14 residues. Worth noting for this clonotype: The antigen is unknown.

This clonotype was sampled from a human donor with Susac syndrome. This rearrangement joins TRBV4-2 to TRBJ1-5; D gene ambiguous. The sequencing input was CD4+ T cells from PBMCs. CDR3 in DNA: TGTGCCAGCAGCCAAGATGGGGATGTTCAGCCCCAGCATTTT. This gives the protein CASSQDGDVQPQHF.